The T cell receptor beta chain described here comes from a study of cytomegalovirus exposure and HLA in healthy donors (TCRdb year 2017). Study-level background: A later analysis indicated that the 130 or so validation repertoires were generated on the platform also employed for the approximately 700 repertoires of the first cohort. The study aimed to test whether signatures of past pathogen exposure could be identified by cataloging public T cell receptors. Besides the first cohort of about 730 subjects, a separate validation cohort made up of 120 different subjects was used. High-throughput TCR immunosequencing, statistical association of individual TCRs with disease status, and machine learning were combined to predict cytomegalovirus infection status. The paper as a whole reports these results and caveats: The authors suggested that the approach could potentially be extended to other disease states and immunological phenotypes. Subsequent analysis determined that TCRs grouped into clusters in the first cohort also showed a tendency toward co-occurrence across the 120 or so validation repertoires, and approximately 93% of cluster scores exceeded 0. Most TCR sequences were observed very rarely across donors, whereas some public TCRs were present in many individuals. In the study, approximately 160 TCR beta chains were listed as associated with cytomegalovirus. Three of the identified cytomegalovirus-associated TCR beta chains were confirmed in vitro to be specific for cytomegalovirus antigens. A later analysis had no HLA typing for the validation cohort, so co-occurrence there was scored across all 130 or so repertoires. The classifier was reported to diagnose cytomegalovirus status with high specificity and sensitivity in both the original cohort and the validation cohort.

The germline V gene supplies CDR1 LGHNA and CDR2 YNFKEQ. Relative to germline, V is 1 base shorter and J is 2 bases shorter, with 21 bases between their ends. From the cysteine up to the phenylalanine, the CDR3 has a length of 19 residues. Just the 57-base CDR3 DNA is kept, in frame starting at base 1. Of note for this clone: The antigen it binds to is not known. Per-base qualities were not stored, and no clone one base away is much larger.

Library preparation was by the immunoSEQ multiplex PCR assay. On the authors' methods: A statistical classification framework was developed to diagnose cytomegalovirus status using the catalog of TCR beta chain sequences. Drawn from immuneACCESS, this table holds only the in-frame rearrangements with V and J called that TCRdb kept. Clones are partly lost; checked studies trace under half to an unresolved V gene and leave the rest unexplained. V and J calls and clone size follow that table, whereas D and trimming were derived from the DNA. This sample gives 120,000 or so clones in total; 90% to 97% of them show up just once. The ten largest account for about 1.8% of the sample. The donors were included in the validation cohort of roughly 120 subjects, a group kept apart from the roughly 670-subject first cohort.

The sequenced sample was PBMCs. The sequence is built from TRBV4-2 and TRBJ2-4, and perhaps TRBD1 as D gene, on 6 matching bases. This TCR came from a man aged 18 to 30 in good health and CMV-seronegative. Here is the DNA: TGTGCCAGCAGCCAAGTCTTACTCTCGGGCAGGGGTACCAAAAACATTCAGTACTTC. Its coded protein is CASSQVLLSGRGTKNIQYF.